Listed below are T cell receptor beta chains from one sample, sequenced in a study of cytomegalovirus exposure and HLA in healthy donors. Here immunoSEQ multiplex PCR was the method, and the copy in TCRdb shows in-frame clones only, minus some. Altogether about 130,000 clones are present, 74% being singletons, with the ten largest covering roughly 4%. The sample taken for sequencing was PBMCs. These receptors were obtained from a woman in her 50s in good health and CMV-seropositive. Both conserved end residues are part of each CDR3. The D gene is left open where the match is weak. Not every row has a clone size; where given, it reads once, few, many or a size class.

j_gene: TRBJ2-7; d_gene: NA; abundance: few; v_gene: TRBV2; CDR3aa: CVFFKQKAAYEQYF; CDR3nt: TGTGTTTTTTTCAAGCAGAAGGCGGCATACGAGCAGTACTTC
j_gene: TRBJ1-1; d_gene: NA; abundance: NA; v_gene: TRBV7-3; CDR3aa: CASSLSGLTEAFF; CDR3nt: TGTGCCAGCAGCTTAAGTGGGCTCACTGAAGCTTTCTTT
j_gene: TRBJ1-3; d_gene: NA; abundance: NA; v_gene: TRBV28; CDR3aa: CASESYRDLSGNTIYF; CDR3nt: TGTGCCAGCGAGAGTTACAGGGATCTCTCTGGAAACACCATATATTTT
j_gene: TRBJ2-7; d_gene: TRBD2; abundance: NA; v_gene: TRBV19; CDR3aa: CASRDLTSGNYEQYF; CDR3nt: TGTGCCAGTAGAGATTTGACTAGCGGGAACTACGAGCAGTACTTC
j_gene: TRBJ1-2; d_gene: NA; abundance: NA; v_gene: TRBV19; CDR3aa: CASSIQGTDYGYTF; CDR3nt: TGTGCCAGTAGTATCCAGGGGACGGACTATGGCTACACCTTC
j_gene: TRBJ2-1; d_gene: TRBD1; abundance: few; v_gene: TRBV5-1; CDR3aa: CASCETGGSYNEQFF; CDR3nt: TGCGCCAGCTGCGAGACAGGGGGTTCCTACAATGAGCAGTTCTTC
j_gene: TRBJ2-7; d_gene: NA; abundance: few; v_gene: TRBV4-2; CDR3aa: CASSQGGRDTRYEQYF; CDR3nt: TGTGCCAGCAGCCAAGGGGGGAGGGACACTCGTTACGAGCAGTACTTC
j_gene: TRBJ2-3; d_gene: TRBD2; abundance: NA; v_gene: TRBV10-1; CDR3aa: CASSESTSGGRTDTQYF; CDR3nt: TGCGCCAGCAGTGAGTCAACTAGCGGGGGACGCACAGATACGCAGTATTTT
j_gene: TRBJ2-7; d_gene: TRBD2; abundance: NA; v_gene: TRBV28; CDR3aa: CASQAGGKYEQYF; CDR3nt: TGTGCCAGCCAGGCGGGGGGGAAGTACGAGCAGTACTTC
j_gene: TRBJ2-7; d_gene: NA; abundance: NA; v_gene: TRBV7-2; CDR3aa: CASSLSTHSSYEQYF; CDR3nt: TGTGCCAGCAGCTTAAGTACCCATAGCTCCTACGAGCAGTACTTC
j_gene: TRBJ2-3; d_gene: TRBD2; abundance: NA; v_gene: TRBV11-3; CDR3aa: CASSLGTSGGYTQYF; CDR3nt: TGTGCCAGCAGCTTAGGGACTAGCGGGGGATATACGCAGTATTTT
j_gene: TRBJ2-3; d_gene: TRBD2; abundance: NA; v_gene: TRBV27; CDR3aa: CASSFWVAGGRTDTQYF; CDR3nt: TGTGCCAGCAGTTTTTGGGTAGCGGGGGGGCGAACAGATACGCAGTATTTT
j_gene: TRBJ2-1; d_gene: NA; abundance: NA; v_gene: TRBV7-3; CDR3aa: CASSNDIYNEQFF; CDR3nt: TGTGCCAGCAGCAACGACATATACAATGAGCAGTTCTTC
j_gene: TRBJ2-2; d_gene: TRBD1; abundance: NA; v_gene: TRBV19; CDR3aa: CASSTDRAGELFF; CDR3nt: TGTGCCAGTAGTACAGACAGGGCTGGGGAGCTGTTTTTT
j_gene: TRBJ1-4; d_gene: TRBD1; abundance: NA; v_gene: TRBV5-4; CDR3aa: CASSEGGQGREKLFF; CDR3nt: TGTGCCAGCAGCGAAGGTGGACAGGGGCGTGAAAAACTGTTTTTT
j_gene: TRBJ2-7; d_gene: TRBD1; abundance: NA; v_gene: TRBV5-1; CDR3aa: CASSLSQGHEQYF; CDR3nt: TGCGCCAGCAGCTTATCACAGGGGCACGAGCAGTACTTC
j_gene: TRBJ1-2; d_gene: NA; abundance: NA; v_gene: TRBV7-2; CDR3aa: CASSLAVAGSGYTF; CDR3nt: TGTGCCAGCAGCTTAGCAGTGGCAGGTTCGGGCTACACCTTC
j_gene: TRBJ2-1; d_gene: NA; abundance: NA; v_gene: TRBV18; CDR3aa: CASSVFQGEEYNEQFF; CDR3nt: TGTGCCAGCTCAGTTTTTCAGGGCGAAGAATACAATGAGCAGTTCTTC
j_gene: TRBJ2-3; d_gene: TRBD2; abundance: NA; v_gene: TRBV28; CDR3aa: CASGMGTKSTDTQYF; CDR3nt: TGTGCCAGCGGGATGGGGACTAAAAGCACAGATACGCAGTATTTT
j_gene: TRBJ2-5; d_gene: NA; abundance: NA; v_gene: TRBV10-3; CDR3aa: CAISEGTRVGETQYF; CDR3nt: TGTGCCATCAGTGAGGGCACCAGGGTTGGAGAGACCCAGTACTTC
j_gene: TRBJ1-5; d_gene: TRBD1; abundance: few; v_gene: TRBV28; CDR3aa: CASSPNLYRGRSRPQHF; CDR3nt: TGTGCCAGCAGTCCAAACCTTTACAGGGGCCGGAGTCGGCCCCAGCATTTT
j_gene: TRBJ1-3; d_gene: NA; abundance: NA; v_gene: TRBV5-1; CDR3aa: CASSYGLAGNTIYF; CDR3nt: TGCGCCAGCAGCTACGGTTTGGCTGGAAACACCATATATTTT
j_gene: TRBJ1-4; d_gene: NA; abundance: NA; v_gene: TRBV6-5; CDR3aa: CASSRRGSLNEKLFF; CDR3nt: TGTGCCAGCAGTCGCAGGGGAAGCCTTAATGAAAAACTGTTTTTT
j_gene: TRBJ1-5; d_gene: NA; abundance: NA; v_gene: TRBV28; CDR3aa: CASSLKPRSGARNQPQHF; CDR3nt: TGTGCCAGCAGTTTAAAACCTAGGTCAGGGGCTAGGAATCAGCCCCAGCATTTT
j_gene: TRBJ2-1; d_gene: TRBD1; abundance: NA; v_gene: TRBV7-8; CDR3aa: CASSLNHRGSSYNEQFF; CDR3nt: TGTGCCAGCAGCTTAAATCACAGGGGATCCTCCTACAATGAGCAGTTCTTC
j_gene: TRBJ1-2; d_gene: NA; abundance: NA; v_gene: TRBV19; CDR3aa: CASRLRGPFYGYTF; CDR3nt: TGTGCCAGTAGGTTGCGGGGGCCCTTCTATGGCTACACCTTC
j_gene: TRBJ2-2; d_gene: NA; abundance: NA; v_gene: TRBV30; CDR3aa: CAWSRDGAGTGELFF; CDR3nt: TGTGCCTGGAGTCGTGATGGGGCCGGGACCGGGGAGCTGTTTTTT
j_gene: TRBJ1-2; d_gene: NA; abundance: once; v_gene: TRBV5-1; CDR3aa: CASSSDRHGYTF; CDR3nt: TGCGCCAGCAGCTCAGACAGGCATGGCTACACCTTC
j_gene: TRBJ2-3; d_gene: TRBD1; abundance: NA; v_gene: TRBV7-9; CDR3aa: CASRPRTGLGTDTQYF; CDR3nt: TGTGCCAGCAGACCTCGGACAGGGCTGGGTACAGATACGCAGTATTTT
j_gene: TRBJ2-1; d_gene: NA; abundance: NA; v_gene: TRBV10-1; CDR3aa: CASTARTQDNEQFF; CDR3nt: TGCGCCAGCACTGCCCGGACACAGGACAATGAGCAGTTCTTC
j_gene: TRBJ2-5; d_gene: NA; abundance: NA; v_gene: TRBV7-9; CDR3aa: CASSFSGPGETQYF; CDR3nt: TGTGCCAGCAGCTTCTCCGGCCCGGGGGAGACCCAGTACTTC
j_gene: TRBJ2-7; d_gene: NA; abundance: NA; v_gene: TRBV6-6; CDR3aa: CASSYSMQVTYEQYF; CDR3nt: TGTGCCAGCAGTTACTCGATGCAGGTAACCTACGAGCAGTACTTC
j_gene: TRBJ1-5; d_gene: NA; abundance: NA; v_gene: TRBV6-5; CDR3aa: CASSYSEEKWWKPQHF; CDR3nt: TGTGCCAGCAGTTACTCGGAGGAAAAATGGTGGAAGCCCCAGCATTTT
j_gene: TRBJ1-2; d_gene: TRBD1; abundance: NA; v_gene: TRBV14; CDR3aa: CASSQAGTGTNYGYTF; CDR3nt: TGTGCCAGCAGCCAAGCCGGGACAGGGACTAACTATGGCTACACCTTC
j_gene: TRBJ1-1; d_gene: NA; abundance: few; v_gene: TRBV7-2; CDR3aa: CASSFSGQGKTEAFF; CDR3nt: TGTGCCAGCAGCTTCTCCGGGCAGGGAAAAACTGAAGCTTTCTTT